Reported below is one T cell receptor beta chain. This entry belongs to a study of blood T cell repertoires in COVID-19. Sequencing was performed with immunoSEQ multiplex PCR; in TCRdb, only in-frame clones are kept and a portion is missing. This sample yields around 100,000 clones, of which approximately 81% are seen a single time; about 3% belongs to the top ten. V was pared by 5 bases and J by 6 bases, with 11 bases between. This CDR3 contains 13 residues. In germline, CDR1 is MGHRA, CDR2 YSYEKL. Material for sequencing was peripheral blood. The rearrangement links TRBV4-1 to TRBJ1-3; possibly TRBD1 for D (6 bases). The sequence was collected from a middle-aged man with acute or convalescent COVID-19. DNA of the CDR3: TGCGCCAGCAGCACGACAGGAGTAAACACCATATATTTT. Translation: CASSTTGVNTIYF.